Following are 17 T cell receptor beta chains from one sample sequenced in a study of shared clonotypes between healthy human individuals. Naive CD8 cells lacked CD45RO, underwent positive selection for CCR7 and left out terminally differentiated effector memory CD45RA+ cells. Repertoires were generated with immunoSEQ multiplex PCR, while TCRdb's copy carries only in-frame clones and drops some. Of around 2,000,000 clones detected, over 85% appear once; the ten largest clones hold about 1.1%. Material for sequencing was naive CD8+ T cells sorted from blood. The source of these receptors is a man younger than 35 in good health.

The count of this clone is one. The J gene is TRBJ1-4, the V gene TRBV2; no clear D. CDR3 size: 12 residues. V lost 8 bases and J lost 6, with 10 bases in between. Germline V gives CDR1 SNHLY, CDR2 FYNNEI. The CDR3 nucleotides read TGTGCCAGCGACGGGCATGATGAAAAACTGTTTTTT. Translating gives CASDGHDEKLFF.

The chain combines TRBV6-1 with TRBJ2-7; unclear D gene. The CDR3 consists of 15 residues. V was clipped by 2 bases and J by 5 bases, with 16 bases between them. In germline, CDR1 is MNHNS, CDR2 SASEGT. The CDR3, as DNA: TGTGCCAGCAGTGAATTGGTACGAACAGCCCACGAGCAGTACTTC. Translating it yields CASSELVRTAHEQYF.

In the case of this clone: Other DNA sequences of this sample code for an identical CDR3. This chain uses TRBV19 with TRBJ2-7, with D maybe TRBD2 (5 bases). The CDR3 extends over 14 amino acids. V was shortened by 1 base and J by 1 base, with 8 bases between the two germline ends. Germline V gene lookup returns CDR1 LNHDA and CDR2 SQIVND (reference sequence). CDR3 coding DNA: TGTGCCAGTAGTATAGGTCGAGGGTCCTACGAGCAGTACTTC. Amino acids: CASSIGRGSYEQYF.

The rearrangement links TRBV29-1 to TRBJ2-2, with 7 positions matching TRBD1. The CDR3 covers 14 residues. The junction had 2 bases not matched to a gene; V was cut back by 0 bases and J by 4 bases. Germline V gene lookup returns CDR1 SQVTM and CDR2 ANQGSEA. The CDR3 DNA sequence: TGCAGCGTTGAAGAGGGGGACAGCACCGGGGAGCTGTTTTTT. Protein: CSVEEGDSTGELFF.

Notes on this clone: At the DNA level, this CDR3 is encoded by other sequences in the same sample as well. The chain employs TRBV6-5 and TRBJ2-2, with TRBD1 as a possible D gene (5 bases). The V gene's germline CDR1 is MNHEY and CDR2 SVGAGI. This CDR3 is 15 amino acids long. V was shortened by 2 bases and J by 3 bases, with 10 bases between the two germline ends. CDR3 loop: CASSYHQGYTGELFF. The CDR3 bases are TGTGCCAGCAGTTACCACCAGGGATACACCGGGGAGCTGTTTTTT.

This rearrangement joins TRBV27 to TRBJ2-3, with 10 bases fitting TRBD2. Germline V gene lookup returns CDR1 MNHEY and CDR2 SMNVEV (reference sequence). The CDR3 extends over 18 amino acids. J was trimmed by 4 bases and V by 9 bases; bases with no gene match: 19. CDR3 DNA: TGTGCCAGTTCTGTTCTGAGCGGGGGGGCCGTCGGGGCAGATACGCAGTATTTT. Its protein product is CASSVLSGGAVGADTQYF.

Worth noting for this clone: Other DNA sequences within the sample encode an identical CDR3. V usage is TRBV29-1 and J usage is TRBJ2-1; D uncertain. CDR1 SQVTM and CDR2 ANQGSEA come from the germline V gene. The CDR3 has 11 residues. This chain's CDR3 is CSGSSYNEQFF. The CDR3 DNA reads TGCTCCGGGTCCTCCTACAATGAGCAGTTCTTC.

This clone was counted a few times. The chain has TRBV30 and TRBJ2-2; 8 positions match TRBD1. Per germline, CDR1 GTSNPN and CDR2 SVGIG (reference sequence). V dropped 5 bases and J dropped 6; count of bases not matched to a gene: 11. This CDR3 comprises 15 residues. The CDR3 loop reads CAWGPDRGLAGELFF. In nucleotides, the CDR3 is TGTGCCTGGGGGCCCGACAGGGGATTAGCCGGGGAGCTGTTTTTT.

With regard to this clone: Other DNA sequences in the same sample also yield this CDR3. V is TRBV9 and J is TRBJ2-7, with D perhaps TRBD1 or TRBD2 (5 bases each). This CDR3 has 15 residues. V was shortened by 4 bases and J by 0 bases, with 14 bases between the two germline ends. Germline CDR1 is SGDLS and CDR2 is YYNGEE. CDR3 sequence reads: CASSPGTGSSYEQYF. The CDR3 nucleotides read TGTGCCAGCAGCCCTGGGACGGGCAGCTCCTACGAGCAGTACTTC.

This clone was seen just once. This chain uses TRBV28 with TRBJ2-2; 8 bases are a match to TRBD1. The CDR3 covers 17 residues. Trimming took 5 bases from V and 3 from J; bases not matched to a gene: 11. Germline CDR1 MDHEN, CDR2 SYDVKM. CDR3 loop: CASSPPGQGTYTGELFF. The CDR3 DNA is TGTGCCAGCAGTCCCCCTGGACAGGGCACGTACACCGGGGAGCTGTTTTTT.

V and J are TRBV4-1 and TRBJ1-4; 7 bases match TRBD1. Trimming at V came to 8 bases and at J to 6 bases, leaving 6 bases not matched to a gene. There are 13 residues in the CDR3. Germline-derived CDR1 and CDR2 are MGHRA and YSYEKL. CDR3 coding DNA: TGCGCCAGCGGAGACAGGGCCTATGAAAAACTGTTTTTT. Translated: CASGDRAYEKLFF.

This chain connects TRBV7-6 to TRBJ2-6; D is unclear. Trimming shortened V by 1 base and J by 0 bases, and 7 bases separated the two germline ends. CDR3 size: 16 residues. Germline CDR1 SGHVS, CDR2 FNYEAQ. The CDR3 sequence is CASSLEGNSGANVLTF. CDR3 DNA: TGTGCCAGCAGCTTAGAGGGCAACTCTGGGGCCAACGTCCTGACTTTC.

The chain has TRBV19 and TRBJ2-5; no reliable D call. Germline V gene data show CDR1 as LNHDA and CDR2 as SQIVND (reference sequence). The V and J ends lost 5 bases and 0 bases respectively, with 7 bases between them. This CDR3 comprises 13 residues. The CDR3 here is CASSVANQETQYF. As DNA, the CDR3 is TGTGCCAGTAGTGTGGCAAACCAAGAGACCCAGTACTTC. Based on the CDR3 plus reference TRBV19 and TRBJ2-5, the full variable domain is DGGITQSPKYLFRKEGQNVTLSCEQNLNHDAMYWYRQDPGQGLRLIYYSQIVNDFQKGDIAEGYSVSREKKESFPLTVTSAQKNPTAFYLCASSVANQETQYFGPGTRLLVL.

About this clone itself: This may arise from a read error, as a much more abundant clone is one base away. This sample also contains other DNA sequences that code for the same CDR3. The CDR3 DNA follows: TGTGCCAGCAGTTATGGGGGGAACACTGAAGCTTTCTTT. Translated, it gives CASSYGGNTEAFF. This chain joins TRBV6-5 and TRBJ1-1; tentatively, D is TRBD1 (5 bases). Trimming stripped 3 bases from V and 1 base from J, with 6 bases between. Germline V gene lookup returns CDR1 MNHEY and CDR2 SVGAGI. This CDR3 contains 13 residues.

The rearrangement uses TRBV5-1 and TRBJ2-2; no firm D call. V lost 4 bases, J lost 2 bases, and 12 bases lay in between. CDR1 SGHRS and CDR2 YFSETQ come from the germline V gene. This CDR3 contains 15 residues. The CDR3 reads CASSTGPSNTGELFF. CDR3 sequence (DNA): TGCGCCAGCAGCACGGGCCCTTCTAACACCGGGGAGCTGTTTTTT. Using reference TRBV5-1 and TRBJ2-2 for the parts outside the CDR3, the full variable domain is KAGVTQTPRYLIKTRGQQVTLSCSPISGHRSVSWYQQTPGQGLQFLFEYFSETQRNKGNFPGRFSGRQFSNSRSEMNVSTLELGDSALYLCASSTGPSNTGELFFGEGSRLTVL.

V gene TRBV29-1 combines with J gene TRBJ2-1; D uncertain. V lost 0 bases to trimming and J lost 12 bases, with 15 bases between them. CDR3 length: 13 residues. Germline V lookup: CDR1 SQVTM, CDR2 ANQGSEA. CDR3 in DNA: TGCAGCGTTGAAGAGGGCACAGCTTTGGGGCAGTTCTTC. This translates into CSVEEGTALGQFF.

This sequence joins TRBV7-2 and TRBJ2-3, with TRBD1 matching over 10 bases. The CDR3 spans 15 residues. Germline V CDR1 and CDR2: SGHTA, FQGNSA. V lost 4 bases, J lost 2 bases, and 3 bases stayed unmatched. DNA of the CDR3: TGTGCCAGCAGCTCGACAGGGGGCTACACAGATACGCAGTATTTT. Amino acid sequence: CASSSTGGYTDTQYF.